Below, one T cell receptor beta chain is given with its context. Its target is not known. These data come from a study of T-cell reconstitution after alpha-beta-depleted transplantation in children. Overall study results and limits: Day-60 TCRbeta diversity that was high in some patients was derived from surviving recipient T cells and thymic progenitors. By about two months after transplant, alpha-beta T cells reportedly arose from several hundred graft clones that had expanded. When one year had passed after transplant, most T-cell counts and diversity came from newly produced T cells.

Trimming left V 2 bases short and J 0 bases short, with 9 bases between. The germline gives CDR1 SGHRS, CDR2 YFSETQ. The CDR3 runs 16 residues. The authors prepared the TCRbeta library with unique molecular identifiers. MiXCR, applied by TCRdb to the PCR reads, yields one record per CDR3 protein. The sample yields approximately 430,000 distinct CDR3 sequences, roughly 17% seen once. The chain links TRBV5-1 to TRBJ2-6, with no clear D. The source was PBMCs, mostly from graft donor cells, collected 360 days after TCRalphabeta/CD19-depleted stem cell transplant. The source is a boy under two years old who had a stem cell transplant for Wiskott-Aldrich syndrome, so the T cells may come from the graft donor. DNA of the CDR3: TGCGCCAGCAGCTTAAACAGTCGCTCTGGGGCCAACGTCCTGACTTTC. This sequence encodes CASSLNSRSGANVLTF. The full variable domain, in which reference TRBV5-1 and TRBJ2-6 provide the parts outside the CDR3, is KAGVTQTPRYLIKTRGQQVTLSCSPISGHRSVSWYQQTPGQGLQFLFEYFSETQRNKGNFPGRFSGRQFSNSRSEMNVSTLELGDSALYLCASSLNSRSGANVLTFGAGSRLTVL.